Sequencing of this T cell receptor (beta chain) was carried out in a study of blood T cell repertoires in COVID-19. For the study at large: The analysed material was cDNA or gDNA that came from T cells, B-cell-depleted T cells, or PBMCs.

Seattle's cohort entered during active infection and was followed longitudinally. Authors' data handling: It was from reference gene primer amplification that nucleated cell counts were estimated. Profiled with immunoSEQ multiplex PCR; TCRdb holds only in-frame clones, not every one. Clone size and the V and J calls come from that table; the DNA yielded D and trimming. The data show some 200,000 clones, with approximately 80% seen just once and approximately 15% held by the top ten. The sequence derives from a woman in her 70s with COVID-19, enrolled during active disease. Sequencing was performed on peripheral blood.

In DNA, the CDR3 is TGTGCCAGCAGTGAGGGACAGGATCAGCCCCAGCATTTT. Its protein product is CASSEGQDQPQHF. This chain uses TRBV2 with TRBJ1-5; 8 bases align to TRBD1. From germline, CDR1 is SNHLY and CDR2 FYNNEI. With V trimmed by 3 bases and J by 5 bases, 0 bases remained unmatched. The CDR3 consists of 13 residues.